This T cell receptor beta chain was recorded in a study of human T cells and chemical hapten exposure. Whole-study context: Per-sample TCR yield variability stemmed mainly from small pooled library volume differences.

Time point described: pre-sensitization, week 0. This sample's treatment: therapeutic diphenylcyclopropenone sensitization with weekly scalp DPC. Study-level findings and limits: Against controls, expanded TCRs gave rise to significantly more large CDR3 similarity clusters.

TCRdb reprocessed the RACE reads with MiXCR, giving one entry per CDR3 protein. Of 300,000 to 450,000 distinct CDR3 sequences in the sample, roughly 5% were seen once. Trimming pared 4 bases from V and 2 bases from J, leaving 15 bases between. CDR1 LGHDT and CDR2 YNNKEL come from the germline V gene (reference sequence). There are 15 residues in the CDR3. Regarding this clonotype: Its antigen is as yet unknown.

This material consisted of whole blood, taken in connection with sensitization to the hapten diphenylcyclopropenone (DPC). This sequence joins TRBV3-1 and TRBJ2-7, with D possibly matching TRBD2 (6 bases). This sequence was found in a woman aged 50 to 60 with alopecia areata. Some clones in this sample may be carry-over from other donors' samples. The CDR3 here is CASSRLRDFAYEQYF. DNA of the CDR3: TGTGCCAGCAGCCGTTTAAGGGACTTCGCCTACGAGCAGTACTTC.